Presented here are 8 T cell receptor beta chains from one specimen sequenced in a study of monozygotic twins with inflammatory bowel disease. Following a re-call of the 5' RACE reads, TCRdb has one entry per CDR3 protein and lacks DNA. The listing contains approximately 45,000 distinct CDR3 sequences. The sample taken for sequencing was blood. These receptors came from a human donor with ulcerative colitis or Crohn's disease, or a healthy co-twin of an affected twin (not recorded which).

The V and J genes are TRBV6-5 and TRBJ2-7. This CDR3 spans 15 amino acids. Germline loops: CDR1 MNHEY, CDR2 SVGAGI. The CDR3 here is CASSYSGTAYYEQYF.

The gene calls are TRBV6-5 and TRBJ2-7; TCRdb reports TRBD1, a call that lacks DNA to check it against. CDR1 and CDR2 from the germline V gene are MNHEY and SVGAGI. The CDR3 is made up of 15 amino acids. CDR3 amino acids: CASSYKGQGAYEQYF.

This chain connects TRBV20-1 to TRBJ2-7; the TRBD2 assignment by TCRdb is unverifiable without DNA. Germline loops: CDR1 DFQATT, CDR2 SNEGSKA (reference sequence). This CDR3 comprises 16 residues. The CDR3 spells CSARDLQKIGHYEQYF.

This chain uses TRBV18 with TRBJ2-3; there is no DNA to check the TCRdb D call of TRBD2. CDR3 length: 17 residues. Germline V gives CDR1 KGHSH, CDR2 LQKENI. CDR3 protein: CASSRQTSGSSTDTQYF.

This chain links TRBV7-9 with TRBJ2-7; the TRBD1 assignment by TCRdb is unverifiable without DNA. CDR3 length equals 14 residues. Germline V lookup: CDR1 SEHNR, CDR2 FQNEAQ (reference sequence). CDR3 residues: CANEPRDTTYEQYF.

The V call is TRBV20-1, the J call TRBJ2-7; the D call of TRBD2 rests on TCRdb alone, since no DNA is present to check it. The germline CDR1 and CDR2 sequences are DFQATT and SNEGSKA (reference sequence). This CDR3 is 14 amino acids long. This chain's CDR3 is CSAVGGLAEYEQYF.

The J gene is TRBJ2-1, the V gene TRBV19; TCRdb lists TRBD1, though no DNA is available to test this call. This CDR3 has 15 residues. From germline, CDR1 is LNHDA and CDR2 SQIVND (reference sequence). The CDR3 loop reads CASANLRGIGNEQFF.

CDR3 in amino acids: CASSQDKKAVSRYGYTF. V gene TRBV4-2 combines with J gene TRBJ1-2; TCRdb returns TRBD1, unconfirmable since there is no DNA. The CDR3 has 17 amino acids. Germline lookup yields CDR1 LGHNA and CDR2 YNFKEQ.